These 4 T cell receptor beta chains share one sample of origin, sequenced in a study of blood T cell repertoires in COVID-19 (dated by TCRdb to the early 2020s). Libraries were prepared through the immunoSEQ multiplex PCR assay. In TCRdb, the immuneACCESS table is reduced to in-frame sequences with V and J assigned. These tables do not hold every clone; where another copy was compared, an unresolved V gene accounts for under half, and the others remain unexplained. This sample comprises 150,000 to 200,000 clones, under 95% of them detected only once. The ten largest clones take up approximately 2.2% of the sample. Sequencing was done on a sample of peripheral blood. The receptors come from a man aged 18 to 30 with acute or convalescent COVID-19.

The V call is TRBV2, the J call TRBJ1-1, with 9 positions matching TRBD1. J lost 1 base, V lost 10 bases, and 4 bases had no gene match. The CDR3 sequence is 13 residues long. Germline CDR1 SNHLY, CDR2 FYNNEI. Written as DNA, the CDR3 is TGTGCCATAGGACAGGGGAGGAACACTGAAGCTTTCTTT. Protein sequence: CAIGQGRNTEAFF.

Concerning this clone itself: At one of its ends the junction is not consistent with the germline gene, which may arise from a read error. This chain links TRBV4-2 with TRBJ1-2; D remains ambiguous. CDR3 size: 13 residues. Germline V CDR1 and CDR2: LGHNA, YNFKEQ. The DNA of the CDR3 is TGTGCCAGCAGCCCCCCGTTAGCTTCTGGCTTCACCTTC. It encodes CASSPPLASGFTF.

The CDR3 bases are TGTGCCAGCTCATCCACAGGGTATAGCAATCAGCCCCAGCATTTT. It codes for CASSSTGYSNQPQHF. This rearrangement joins TRBV18 to TRBJ1-5, with TRBD1 as a possible D gene (6 bases). The CDR3 loop spans 15 amino acids. Trimming shortened V by 5 bases and J by 0 bases, and 11 bases separated the two germline ends. The germline gives CDR1 KGHSH, CDR2 LQKENI.

The V and J genes are TRBV6-5 and TRBJ1-4; unclear D gene. The length of the CDR3 is 14 residues. Trimming shortened V by 6 bases and J by 8 bases, and 16 bases separated the two germline ends. Germline lookup yields CDR1 MNHEY and CDR2 SVGAGI. CDR3 sequence: CASSHPSTGEKLFF. In nucleotides, the CDR3 is TGTGCCAGCAGCCACCCCTCCACGGGGGAAAAACTGTTTTTT.